These 24 T cell receptor beta chains share one sample of origin, sequenced in a study of siplizumab effects on memory and regulatory T cells. Produced via immunoSEQ multiplex PCR; TCRdb's table is partial and in-frame only. The sample has 95,000 to 130,000 clones, 90% to 95% seen once; the top ten hold 1.5% to 2%. Material: non-Treg CD4+ T cells sorted from blood. These receptors all come from a human donor in good health.

The chain joins TRBV18 to TRBJ2-7, with 7 bases that match TRBD1. The CDR3 is 12 residues long. The V gene's germline CDR1 is KGHSH and CDR2 LQKENI. V lost 4 bases, J lost 5 bases, and 2 bases stayed unmatched. The CDR3 nucleotides are TGTGCCAGCTCACTCGACAGGGACGAGCAGTACTTC. This sequence encodes CASSLDRDEQYF. The full variable domain, its missing parts supplied by reference TRBV18 and TRBJ2-7, is NAGVMQNPRHLVRRRGQEARLRCSPMKGHSHVYWYRQLPEEGLKFMVYLQKENIIDESGMPKERFSAEFPKEGPSILRIQQVVRGDSAAYFCASSLDRDEQYFGPGTRLTVT.

The chain combines TRBV5-4 with TRBJ1-1; 9 bases match TRBD1. CDR3 size: 14 residues. The ends lost 4 bases at V and 4 bases at J; junction bases unmatched: 5. Looked up from germline, CDR1 is SGHNT and CDR2 is YYREEE (reference sequence). The CDR3 DNA sequence: TGTGCCAGCAGCCCCCGGGACAGGGCCACTGAAGCTTTCTTT. Translating it yields CASSPRDRATEAFF.

This clone was detected only once. CDR3 region: CASSPTQETQYF. The CDR3 coding sequence is TGTGCCAGCTCACCCACCCAAGAGACCCAGTACTTC. This rearrangement joins TRBV18 to TRBJ2-5; D not certain. Germline CDR1 reads KGHSH; CDR2 reads LQKENI. V shed 3 bases and J shed 1 base, with 3 bases lying between them. The CDR3 spans 12 residues.

The chain uses TRBV2 and TRBJ2-5; D is perhaps TRBD2 (5 bases). The CDR3 loop spans 12 amino acids. V lost 9 bases and J 6 bases, leaving 14 bases between the germline ends. The germline gives CDR1 SNHLY, CDR2 FYNNEI. The CDR3 DNA sequence: TGTGCCAGTTTTGGGAGTAGGAAGACCCAGTACTTC. Its translation: CASFGSRKTQYF.

J is TRBJ2-5 and V is TRBV7-8; D may be TRBD1 or TRBD2 (5 bases each). The CDR3 contains 15 residues. The V and J ends lost 5 bases and 9 bases respectively, with 22 bases between them. Germline CDR1 reads SGHVS; CDR2 reads FQNEAQ. CDR3 region: CASSQPPGRLEAQYF. CDR3 DNA: TGTGCCAGCAGCCAGCCCCCGGGACGGCTCGAGGCCCAGTACTTC.

V usage is TRBV7-9 and J usage is TRBJ1-2; D unclear. V was clipped by 8 bases and J by 8 bases, with 15 bases between them. Germline-derived CDR1 and CDR2 are SEHNR and FQNEAQ (reference sequence). The CDR3 spans 12 residues. CDR3 protein: CASRRTVGGYTF. The CDR3, as DNA: TGTGCCAGCCGCCGGACCGTCGGCGGCTACACCTTC.

The chain uses TRBV6-1 and TRBJ1-5; no clear D gene. CDR1 and CDR2 (germline): MNHNS, SASEGT. The CDR3 length is 16 residues. Trimming removed 0 bases from V and 0 bases from J, with 9 bases in between. The CDR3 spells CASSEAHFYSNQPQHF. In nucleotides, the CDR3 is TGTGCCAGCAGTGAAGCGCACTTCTATAGCAATCAGCCCCAGCATTTT.

Comment on this clone: This same CDR3 is encoded by further DNA sequences in the sample. The chain employs TRBV6-1 and TRBJ2-5; tentatively, D is TRBD1 (5 bases). V lost 6 bases, J lost 4 bases, and 12 bases lay in between. Germline V gene lookup returns CDR1 MNHNS and CDR2 SASEGT. This CDR3 spans 13 amino acids. CDR3 protein: CASSLQVGETQYF. The CDR3, as DNA: TGTGCCAGCAGCTTACAGGTAGGAGAGACCCAGTACTTC.

V usage is TRBV2 and J usage is TRBJ2-5, with D hard to call. The CDR3 totals 11 residues. Germline lookup yields CDR1 SNHLY and CDR2 FYNNEI. V dropped 8 bases and J dropped 5 bases, with 9 bases sitting between them. Written as DNA, the CDR3 is TGTGCCAGCCACTATGGGGAGACCCAGTACTTC. It yields the protein CASHYGETQYF.

The J gene is TRBJ2-3, the V gene TRBV11-1; 12 bases map to TRBD2. Trimming removed 6 bases from V and 7 bases from J; junction bases left unmatched: 8. There are 15 residues in the CDR3. CDR1 and CDR2 from the germline V gene are SGHAT and FQDESV (reference sequence). The CDR3 nucleotides read TGTGCCAGCAGGTCTTCGGGACTAGCGGGCCATACGCAGTATTTT. Protein: CASRSSGLAGHTQYF.

The chain has TRBV27 and TRBJ2-1; 7 bases agree with TRBD1. Germline CDR1 MNHEY, CDR2 SMNVEV (reference sequence). With 5 bases clipped from V and 0 bases from J, the junction kept 4 bases outside the gene matches. CDR3 size: 15 residues. CDR3: CASSRDSSSYNEQFF. As DNA, the CDR3 is TGTGCCAGCAGTCGGGACAGTAGCTCCTACAATGAGCAGTTCTTC.

The V call is TRBV6-5, the J call TRBJ2-7; D unclear. The CDR3 has 15 residues. The V and J ends lost 0 bases and 1 base respectively, with 10 bases between them. Germline V gene lookup returns CDR1 MNHEY and CDR2 SVGAGI. CDR3 sequence (DNA): TGTGCCAGCAGTTACTCGGTTCAGGAATCCTACGAGCAGTACTTC. Amino acids: CASSYSVQESYEQYF.

The V call is TRBV18, the J call TRBJ2-1, with D maybe TRBD1 (6 bases). Germline V gives CDR1 KGHSH, CDR2 LQKENI. The CDR3 is made up of 13 amino acids. V gave up 5 bases and J gave up 6 bases, with 11 bases separating them. CDR3 sequence (DNA): TGTGCCAGCTCATATCTACAGGGCAATGAGCAGTTCTTC. It is translated as CASSYLQGNEQFF.

The chain has TRBV2 and TRBJ2-2; D remains ambiguous. Germline values: CDR1 SNHLY, CDR2 FYNNEI. V lost 10 bases to trimming and J lost 0 bases, with 15 bases between them. The CDR3 has 15 amino acids. The CDR3 DNA sequence: TGTGCCACCCGGGCGGCAGCCGCGAACACCGGGGAGCTGTTTTTT. Its protein product is CATRAAAANTGELFF.

V is TRBV5-8 and J is TRBJ2-1; D unresolved. With 5 bases removed from V and 12 bases from J, the gap between germline ends came to 15 bases. Germline V gene data show CDR1 as SGHTS and CDR2 as YDEGEE. The CDR3 sequence is 12 residues long. CDR3: CASRIEGWVQFF. CDR3 nucleotides: TGTGCCAGCAGAATTGAAGGGTGGGTGCAGTTCTTC. Using reference TRBV5-8 and TRBJ2-1 for the parts outside the CDR3, the full variable domain is EAGVTQSPTHLIKTRGQQATLRCSPISGHTSVYWYQQALGLGLQFLLWYDEGEERNRGNFPPRFSGRQFPNYSSELNVNALELEDSALYLCASRIEGWVQFFGPGTRLTVL.

The chain's CDR3 is CASRSDRGTNTEAFF. The DNA of the CDR3 is TGTGCCAGTAGGTCGGACAGGGGGACGAACACTGAAGCTTTCTTT. V is TRBV19 and J is TRBJ1-1; TRBD1 aligns across 10 bases. Losses at the gene ends were 6 bases for V and 1 base for J; bases not matched to a gene: 5. The CDR3 length is 15 residues. Germline CDR1 reads LNHDA; CDR2 reads SQIVND (reference sequence).

This clone showed up just once. The chain uses TRBV6-4 and TRBJ2-1; 11 bases are shared with TRBD2. The CDR3 has 18 amino acids. V shed 6 bases and J 8 bases; nucleotides not matched to a gene: 18. CDR1 and CDR2 (germline): MRHNA, SNTAGT. The CDR3 DNA reads TGTGCCAGCAGATCTACCACCCTACTAGCGGGAGCGGGGCATGAGCAGTTCTTC. Its translation is CASRSTTLLAGAGHEQFF.

This rearrangement joins TRBV6-5 to TRBJ1-2, with D unclear. The CDR3 length is 14 residues. The germline CDR1 and CDR2 sequences are MNHEY and SVGAGI. Trimming stripped 2 bases from V and 7 bases from J, with 14 bases between. The CDR3 DNA reads TGTGCCAGCAGTTACGGGGATCTCTATGGTGGCTACACCTTC. Encoded protein: CASSYGDLYGGYTF.

V and J are TRBV28 and TRBJ2-3; tentative D call: TRBD1 (6 bases). V lost 5 bases, J lost 2 bases, and 14 bases lay in between. The CDR3 has 15 amino acids. Germline V gene data show CDR1 as MDHEN and CDR2 as SYDVKM. This CDR3 reads CASSPDSRPTDTQYF. For the CDR3, the DNA is TGTGCCAGCAGTCCGGACAGCAGACCCACAGATACGCAGTATTTT.

The chain recombines TRBV28 with TRBJ2-3, with D maybe TRBD1 (5 bases). CDR1 and CDR2 from the germline V gene are MDHEN and SYDVKM. This CDR3 is built from 18 residues. V gave up 5 bases and J gave up 1 base, with 22 bases separating them. The CDR3 nucleotides are TGTGCCAGCAGTGGCCCCATGGGGTGGGGCCTCCGCACAGATACGCAGTATTTT. Translation gives CASSGPMGWGLRTDTQYF.

V and J are TRBV7-2 and TRBJ1-3, with TRBD1 matching 10 bases. The CDR3 covers 14 residues. Germline lookup yields CDR1 SGHTA and CDR2 FQGNSA. V shed 5 bases, J shed 8 bases, and the junction held 6 bases outside the gene matches. The CDR3 bases are TGTGCCAGCAGCCTCAGACAGGGGGCTGACACCATATATTTT. This translates into CASSLRQGADTIYF.

The V call is TRBV6-1, the J call TRBJ1-1, with a tentative D call TRBD1 (6 bases). Germline V CDR1 and CDR2: MNHNS, SASEGT. The V and J ends lost 4 bases and 3 bases respectively, with 24 bases between them. The CDR3 has 18 amino acids. Here the CDR3 DNA reads TGTGCCAGCAGTGCCCATTCCTGGGGGGCAGGTAAGGACACTGAAGCTTTCTTT. Translated: CASSAHSWGAGKDTEAFF.

The chain is built from TRBV29-1 and TRBJ2-7, with TRBD1 matching 8 bases. Per the germline V gene, CDR1 is SQVTM and CDR2 is ANQGSEA. V gave up 3 bases and J gave up 6 bases; unmatched junction bases: 4. The CDR3 spans 12 residues. The CDR3 sequence is CSVDTGGREQYF. As DNA, the CDR3 is TGCAGCGTTGACACAGGGGGTCGCGAGCAGTACTTC.

The chain couples TRBV27 to TRBJ2-7, with D possibly called TRBD1 or TRBD2 (5 bases each). The CDR3 loop spans 13 amino acids. Trimming took off 3 bases at V and 7 bases at J, with 13 bases between the two ends. In germline, CDR1 is MNHEY, CDR2 SMNVEV (reference sequence). The CDR3 coding sequence is TGTGCCAGCAGTTTCCGGGACCTGCGGGAGCAGTACTTC. As protein: CASSFRDLREQYF.